These 27 T cell receptor beta chains came from one sample sequenced in a study of blood T cell repertoires in COVID-19. The table came from immunoSEQ multiplex PCR; TCRdb's copy has only in-frame clones and leaves some out. The sample holds approximately 140,000 clones, 84% seen once. What was sequenced was PBMCs or T cells enriched from blood (not recorded which). The receptors come from a woman aged 45-65 years who had been exposed to COVID-19.

The V call is TRBV7-2, the J call TRBJ2-5; 13 bases align to TRBD2. CDR1 and CDR2 from the germline V gene are SGHTA and FQGNSA. V gave up 5 bases and J gave up 5 bases; unmatched junction bases: 5. This CDR3 region has 15 residues. CDR3 bases: TGTGCCAGCAGCCTGACTAGCGGGGGGTTTGAGACCCAGTACTTC. It translates to CASSLTSGGFETQYF.

This sequence joins TRBV18 and TRBJ1-5, with D perhaps TRBD1 (6 bases). V gave up 6 bases and J gave up 2 bases, with 11 bases separating them. The CDR3 contains 14 residues. Germline CDR1 and CDR2: KGHSH and LQKENI. CDR3 sequence reads: CASSLQGGNQPQHF. The DNA of the CDR3 is TGTGCCAGCTCTCTACAGGGTGGCAATCAGCCCCAGCATTTT.

A few counts support this clone. The chain joins TRBV9 to TRBJ1-3, with D perhaps TRBD1 (5 bases). Trimming took off 4 bases at V and 4 bases at J, with 12 bases between the two ends. In germline, CDR1 is SGDLS, CDR2 YYNGEE. There are 14 residues in the CDR3. This CDR3 is CASSPQERGNTIYF. DNA for the CDR3: TGTGCCAGCAGCCCACAGGAACGGGGAAACACCATATATTTT.

The chain joins TRBV6-2 or TRBV6-3 to TRBJ1-6, with 8 bases lining up with TRBD1. Unmatched junction bases numbered 2, after V lost 0 bases and J lost 7 bases. Germline values: CDR1 MNHEY, CDR2 SVGEGT. The CDR3 has 15 residues. Here the CDR3 DNA reads TGTGCCAGCAGTTACTCGACAGGGGAGAATTCACCCCTCCACTTT. This encodes CASSYSTGENSPLHF.

The rearrangement joins TRBV18 to TRBJ1-1; D gene unclear. CDR3 length equals 14 residues. With 5 bases removed from V and 0 bases from J, the gap between germline ends came to 10 bases. Germline V gives CDR1 KGHSH, CDR2 LQKENI. The CDR3 DNA is TGTGCCAGCTCAAGCAGGACTATGAACACTGAAGCTTTCTTT. As protein: CASSSRTMNTEAFF.

The V gene is TRBV5-8, the J gene TRBJ1-1; possible D gene TRBD1, 5 bases. The ends were cut back, 4 bases at V and 2 bases at J, with 15 bases in the middle. The CDR3 extends over 15 amino acids. Germline lookup yields CDR1 SGHTS and CDR2 YDEGEE. CDR3 sequence (DNA): TGTGCCAGCAGCCCTCTCAAGGGGTTCAACACTGAAGCTTTCTTT. The encoded protein is CASSPLKGFNTEAFF.

This sequence joins TRBV6-5 and TRBJ2-5; maybe TRBD1 (6 bases). V gave up 0 bases and J gave up 9 bases, with 17 bases separating them. The germline V gene encodes CDR1 MNHEY and CDR2 SVGAGI. The CDR3 contains 15 residues. The CDR3 loop reads CASSYSRQVPGAQYF. In DNA, the CDR3 is TGTGCCAGCAGTTACTCGAGGCAGGTCCCAGGGGCCCAGTACTTC.

J is TRBJ2-2 and V is TRBV7-6; D might be TRBD1 (7 bases). Trimming left V 5 bases short and J 0 bases short, with 13 bases between. CDR1 is SGHVS, CDR2 FNYEAQ, per germline. The CDR3 covers 16 residues. The CDR3 nucleotides read TGTGCCAGCAGCCCAGGGGGGCGGACGAACACCGGGGAGCTGTTTTTT. It translates to CASSPGGRTNTGELFF. Using reference TRBV7-6 and TRBJ2-2 for the parts outside the CDR3, the full variable domain is GAGVSQSPRYKVTKRGQDVALRCDPISGHVSLYWYRQALGQGPEFLTYFNYEAQQDKSGLPNDRFSAERPEGSISTLTIQRTEQRDSAMYRCASSPGGRTNTGELFFGEGSRLTVL.

This sequence joins TRBV6-5 and TRBJ1-6; no firm D call. The CDR3 has 13 amino acids. Looked up from germline, CDR1 is MNHEY and CDR2 is SVGAGI. V dropped 7 bases and J dropped 0 bases, with 4 bases sitting between them. For the CDR3, the DNA is TGTGCCAGCACTAGCTCCTATAATTCACCCCTCCACTTT. Its translation: CASTSSYNSPLHF.

Details on this clone: The same CDR3 arises from other DNA sequences in this sample as well. This chain joins TRBV5-1 and TRBJ2-1, with TRBD2 matching over 12 bases. This CDR3 contains 15 residues. The germline gives CDR1 SGHRS, CDR2 YFSETQ. With V trimmed by 0 bases and J by 7 bases, 2 bases remained unmatched. This chain's CDR3 is CASSLGLAGVNEQFF. CDR3 bases: TGCGCCAGCAGCTTGGGACTAGCGGGGGTTAATGAGCAGTTCTTC.

The V call is TRBV6-4, the J call TRBJ2-3; D gene unclear. The germline V gene has CDR1 MRHNA and CDR2 SNTAGT. The ends were cut back, 6 bases at V and 1 base at J, with 8 bases in the middle. CDR3 length equals 13 residues. The CDR3 spells CASSPQGTDTQYF. CDR3 DNA: TGTGCCAGCAGCCCCCAGGGCACAGATACGCAGTATTTT.

This chain connects TRBV19 to TRBJ2-3; 7 bases are shared with TRBD2. Trimming removed 5 bases from V and 2 bases from J; junction bases left unmatched: 7. CDR1 and CDR2 (germline): LNHDA, SQIVND (reference sequence). This CDR3 region has 15 residues. CDR3 in amino acids: CASSAPSGLTDTQYF. The CDR3 coding sequence is TGTGCCAGTAGTGCCCCTAGCGGCCTCACAGATACGCAGTATTTT. The full variable domain, in which reference TRBV19 and TRBJ2-3 provide the parts outside the CDR3, is DGGITQSPKYLFRKEGQNVTLSCEQNLNHDAMYWYRQDPGQGLRLIYYSQIVNDFQKGDIAEGYSVSREKKESFPLTVTSAQKNPTAFYLCASSAPSGLTDTQYFGPGTRLTVL.

This rearrangement joins TRBV9 to TRBJ2-1; D may be TRBD2 (6 bases). Per the germline V gene, CDR1 is SGDLS and CDR2 is YYNGEE. This CDR3 has 14 amino acids. V lost 1 base, J lost 5 bases, and 10 bases lay in between. The DNA for the CDR3 is TGTGCCAGCAGCGTAACCGGGGGTAACAATGAGCAGTTCTTC. Protein: CASSVTGGNNEQFF.

V gene TRBV30 combines with J gene TRBJ1-6, with TRBD1 as a possible D gene (5 bases). This CDR3 is built from 15 residues. With 4 bases removed from V and 6 bases from J, the gap between germline ends came to 16 bases. Germline CDR1 is GTSNPN and CDR2 is SVGIG (reference sequence). The CDR3 sequence is CAWTLMGRVNSPLHF. The CDR3 DNA reads TGTGCCTGGACCCTAATGGGCAGGGTTAATTCACCCCTCCACTTT.

The gene calls are TRBV5-8 and TRBJ2-7; 7 bases map to TRBD2. V gave up 5 bases and J gave up 2 bases; unmatched junction bases: 4. The CDR3 runs to 13 residues. Germline V lookup: CDR1 SGHTS, CDR2 YDEGEE. The CDR3 protein is CASRGGRAYEQYF. Written as DNA, the CDR3 is TGTGCCAGCAGAGGAGGGAGGGCCTACGAGCAGTACTTC.

This rearrangement joins TRBV9 to TRBJ1-3; the match to TRBD1 covers 9 bases. The CDR3 totals 15 residues. V was pared by 4 bases and J by 1 base, with 3 bases of the junction left unmatched. The germline CDR1 and CDR2 sequences are SGDLS and YYNGEE. CDR3 coding DNA: TGTGCCAGCAGCCAAGGACAGGGGTCTGGAAACACCATATATTTT. It encodes CASSQGQGSGNTIYF.

The chain joins TRBV19 to TRBJ1-1; D is undetermined. The CDR3 length is 13 residues. The germline V gene has CDR1 LNHDA and CDR2 SQIVND (reference sequence). The germline V and J ends were trimmed by 4 bases and 0 bases, with 6 bases remaining between them. CDR3 DNA: TGTGCCAGTAGTAGGCTGCTGAACACTGAAGCTTTCTTT. Protein: CASSRLLNTEAFF.

This chain connects TRBV7-2 to TRBJ2-7; tentative D call: TRBD2 (6 bases). CDR3 length equals 13 residues. Germline lookup yields CDR1 SGHTA and CDR2 FQGNSA. V lost 5 bases to trimming and J lost 11 bases, with 19 bases between them. This CDR3 reads CASSAIILGEEYF. The DNA of the CDR3 is TGTGCCAGCAGCGCAATTATACTCGGGGAGGAGTACTTC.

V gene TRBV10-3 combines with J gene TRBJ2-1; 12 bases align to TRBD2. Trimming removed 7 bases from V and 9 bases from J; junction bases left unmatched: 7. This CDR3 has 14 residues. CDR1 and CDR2 (germline): ENHRY, SYGVKD. CDR3 DNA sequence: TGTGCCATCATGGAGACTAGCGGGGGTATTGAGCAGTTCTTC. Protein product: CAIMETSGGIEQFF.

The chain combines TRBV27 with TRBJ2-7; TRBD2 matches at 7 bases. The CDR3 loop spans 13 amino acids. After removal of 5 bases from V and 3 bases from J, the junction contained 4 bases not matched to a gene. Germline lookup yields CDR1 MNHEY and CDR2 SMNVEV (reference sequence). The CDR3 coding sequence is TGTGCCAGCAGTCCCTCGGGGGGCTACGAGCAGTACTTC. It is translated as CASSPSGGYEQYF.

This chain links TRBV4-2 with TRBJ2-1, with TRBD1 matching 8 bases. V was pared by 5 bases and J by 6 bases, with 9 bases of the junction left unmatched. Germline CDR1 is LGHNA and CDR2 is YNFKEQ. The CDR3 consists of 15 residues. DNA of the CDR3: TGTGCCAGCAGCTTAAGCGGACAGGGTCTCAATGAGCAGTTCTTC. Protein product: CASSLSGQGLNEQFF.

The genes are TRBV18 and TRBJ2-3; 10 bases are shared with TRBD1. The CDR3 length is 14 residues. V trimming: 4 bases; J trimming: 6 bases; junction bases outside the gene matches: 4. Germline V lookup: CDR1 KGHSH, CDR2 LQKENI. CDR3: CASSRLTGGDTQYF. CDR3 nucleotide sequence: TGTGCCAGCTCACGATTGACAGGGGGCGATACGCAGTATTTT.

The chain recombines TRBV19 with TRBJ1-2; no clear D gene. The CDR3 loop spans 14 amino acids. Trimming shortened V by 7 bases and J by 5 bases, and 17 bases separated the two germline ends. CDR1 LNHDA and CDR2 SQIVND come from the germline V gene (reference sequence). The CDR3 sequence is CASTRKQPPYGYTF. In nucleotides, the CDR3 is TGTGCCAGTACCCGGAAACAGCCACCTTATGGCTACACCTTC.

This chain links TRBV4-1 with TRBJ2-5, with D possibly TRBD2 on 5 matching bases. With 1 base removed from V and 4 bases from J, the gap between germline ends came to 13 bases. The germline V gene has CDR1 MGHRA and CDR2 YSYEKL. The CDR3 consists of 15 residues. This chain's CDR3 is CASSQVGLAPETQYF. The CDR3 coding sequence is TGCGCCAGCAGCCAAGTAGGCCTAGCCCCAGAGACCCAGTACTTC.

V usage is TRBV9 and J usage is TRBJ1-6; no clear D gene. This CDR3 is 13 amino acids long. V lost 0 bases, J lost 10 bases, and 8 bases lay in between. CDR1 SGDLS and CDR2 YYNGEE come from the germline V gene. The CDR3 loop is CASSVDSRSPLHF. The CDR3 bases are TGTGCCAGCAGCGTAGACAGCCGCTCACCCCTCCACTTT.

This clone came up once. V gene TRBV21-1 combines with J gene TRBJ1-6. TRBV21-1 represents a pseudogene. The CDR3 length is 17 residues. In nucleotides, the CDR3 is TGTGCCAGCAGCAACGGAGGTACTTACTCCTATAATTCACCCCTCCACTTT. This translates into CASSNGGTYSYNSPLHF.

This rearrangement joins TRBV29-1 to TRBJ2-7; the match to TRBD2 covers 9 bases. Per germline, CDR1 SQVTM and CDR2 ANQGSEA. The CDR3 is 13 residues long. V dropped 7 bases and J dropped 2; count of bases not matched to a gene: 6. CDR3 amino acids: CSAAGGTAYEQYF. The CDR3 region has the DNA TGCAGCGCCGCGGGGGGGACTGCCTACGAGCAGTACTTC.